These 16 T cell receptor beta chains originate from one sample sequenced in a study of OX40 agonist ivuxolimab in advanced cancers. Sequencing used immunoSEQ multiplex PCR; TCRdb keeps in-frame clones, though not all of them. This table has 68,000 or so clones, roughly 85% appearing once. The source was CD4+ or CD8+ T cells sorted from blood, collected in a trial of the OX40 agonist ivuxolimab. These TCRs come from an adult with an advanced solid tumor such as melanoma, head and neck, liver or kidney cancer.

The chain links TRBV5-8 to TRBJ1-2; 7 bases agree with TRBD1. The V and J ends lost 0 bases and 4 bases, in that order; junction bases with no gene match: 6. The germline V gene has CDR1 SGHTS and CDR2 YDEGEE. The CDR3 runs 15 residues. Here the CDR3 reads CASSLGQGRGYGYTF. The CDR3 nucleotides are TGTGCCAGCAGCTTGGGACAGGGTCGGGGCTATGGCTACACCTTC.

In nucleotides, the CDR3 is TGTGCCAGTAGCAACGGACAGCCCGAGCAGTACGTC. It encodes CASSNGQPEQYV. This chain connects TRBV19 to TRBJ2-7; perhaps TRBD1 as D (6 bases). CDR3 size: 12 residues. The V end lost 6 bases, the J end lost 6 bases, and 12 bases lay between the germline ends. Germline V gene lookup returns CDR1 LNHDA and CDR2 SQIVND (reference sequence).

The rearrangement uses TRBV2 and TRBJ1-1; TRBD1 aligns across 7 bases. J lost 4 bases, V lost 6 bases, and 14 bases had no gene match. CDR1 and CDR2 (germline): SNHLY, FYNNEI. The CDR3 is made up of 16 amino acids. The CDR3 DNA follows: TGTGCCAGCAGAAAGGGGGCGCGGGGACGGACCACTGAAGCTTTCTTT. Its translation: CASRKGARGRTTEAFF. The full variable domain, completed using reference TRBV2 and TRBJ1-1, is EPEVTQTPSHQVTQMGQEVILRCVPISNHLYFYWYRQILGQKVEFLVSFYNNEISEKSEIFDDQFSVERPDGSNFTLKIRSTKLEDSAMYFCASRKGARGRTTEAFFGQGTRLTVV.

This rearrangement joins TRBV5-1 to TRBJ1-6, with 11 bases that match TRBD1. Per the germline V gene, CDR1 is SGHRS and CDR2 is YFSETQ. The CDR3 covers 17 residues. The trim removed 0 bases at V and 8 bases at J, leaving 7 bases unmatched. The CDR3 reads CASSLAPGQGGYSPLHF. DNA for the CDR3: TGCGCCAGCAGCTTGGCTCCGGGACAGGGGGGATATTCACCCCTCCACTTT.

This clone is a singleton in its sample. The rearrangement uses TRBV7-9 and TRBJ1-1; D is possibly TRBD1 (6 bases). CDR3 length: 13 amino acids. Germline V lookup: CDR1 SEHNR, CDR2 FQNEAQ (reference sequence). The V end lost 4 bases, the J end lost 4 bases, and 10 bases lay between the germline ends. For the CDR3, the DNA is TGTGCCAGCAGCTCCGGACAGCTCACTGAAGCTTTCTTT. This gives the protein CASSSGQLTEAFF.

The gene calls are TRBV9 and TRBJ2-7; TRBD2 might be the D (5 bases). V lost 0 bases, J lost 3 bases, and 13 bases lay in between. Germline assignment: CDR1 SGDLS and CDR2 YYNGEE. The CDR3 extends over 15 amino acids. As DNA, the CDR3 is TGTGCCAGCAGCGTAGCCCCAGGACTGAGCTACGAGCAGTACTTC. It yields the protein CASSVAPGLSYEQYF.

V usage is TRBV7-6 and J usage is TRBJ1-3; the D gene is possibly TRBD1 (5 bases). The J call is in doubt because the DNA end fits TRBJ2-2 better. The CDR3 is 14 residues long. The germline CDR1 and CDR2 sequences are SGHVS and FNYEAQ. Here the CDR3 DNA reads TGTGCCAGCAGTTCCGACAGTCACACCGGGGAGCTGTTTTTT. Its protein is CASSSDSHTGELFF.

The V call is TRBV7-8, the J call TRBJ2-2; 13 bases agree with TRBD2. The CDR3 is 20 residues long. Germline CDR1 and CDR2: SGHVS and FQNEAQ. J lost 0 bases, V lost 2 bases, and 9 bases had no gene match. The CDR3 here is CASSLRATGTSGTNTGELFF. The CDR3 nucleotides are TGTGCCAGCAGCTTACGGGCGACCGGGACTAGCGGGACGAACACCGGGGAGCTGTTTTTT.

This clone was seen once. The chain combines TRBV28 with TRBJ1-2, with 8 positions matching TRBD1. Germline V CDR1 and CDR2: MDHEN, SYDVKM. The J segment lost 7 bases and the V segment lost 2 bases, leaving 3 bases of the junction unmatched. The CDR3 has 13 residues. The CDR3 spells CASSLQGASGYTF. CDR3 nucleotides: TGTGCCAGCAGTTTACAGGGGGCAAGTGGCTACACCTTC.

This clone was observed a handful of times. The CDR3 is CASSESRDYEQYV. CDR3 bases: TGTGCCAGCAGTGAATCCCGGGATTACGAGCAGTACGTC. The gene calls are TRBV6-1 and TRBJ2-7; D possibly corresponds to TRBD2 (5 bases). Germline assignment: CDR1 MNHNS and CDR2 SASEGT. The CDR3 sequence is 13 residues long. The V and J ends lost 2 bases and 4 bases respectively, with 9 bases between them.

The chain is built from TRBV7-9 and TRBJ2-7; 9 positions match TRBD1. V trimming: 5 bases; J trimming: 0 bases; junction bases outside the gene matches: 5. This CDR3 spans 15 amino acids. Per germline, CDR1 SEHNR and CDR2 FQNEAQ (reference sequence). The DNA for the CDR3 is TGTGCCAGCAGCCCCGGGACAGGGAGCTCCTACGAGCAGTACGTC. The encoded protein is CASSPGTGSSYEQYV.

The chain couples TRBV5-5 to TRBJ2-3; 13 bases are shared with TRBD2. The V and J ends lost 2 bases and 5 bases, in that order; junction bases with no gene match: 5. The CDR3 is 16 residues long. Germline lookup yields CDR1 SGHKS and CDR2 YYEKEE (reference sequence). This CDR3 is CASSFQLAGGRDTQYF. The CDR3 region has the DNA TGTGCCAGCAGCTTCCAACTAGCGGGGGGGCGAGATACGCAGTATTTT.

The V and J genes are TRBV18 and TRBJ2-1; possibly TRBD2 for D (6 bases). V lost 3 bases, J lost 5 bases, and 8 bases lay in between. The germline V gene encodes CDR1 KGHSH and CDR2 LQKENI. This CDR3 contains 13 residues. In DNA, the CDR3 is TGTGCCAGCTCACCGGGGAGGAACAATGAGCAGTTCTTC. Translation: CASSPGRNNEQFF. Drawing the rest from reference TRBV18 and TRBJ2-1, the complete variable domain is NAGVMQNPRHLVRRRGQEARLRCSPMKGHSHVYWYRQLPEEGLKFMVYLQKENIIDESGMPKERFSAEFPKEGPSILRIQQVVRGDSAAYFCASSPGRNNEQFFGPGTRLTVL.

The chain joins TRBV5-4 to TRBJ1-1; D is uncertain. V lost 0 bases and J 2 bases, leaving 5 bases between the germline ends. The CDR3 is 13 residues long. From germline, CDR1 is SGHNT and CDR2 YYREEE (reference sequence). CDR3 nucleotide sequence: TGTGCCAGCAGCTTGGCCCAAAACACTGAAGCTTTCTTT. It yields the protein CASSLAQNTEAFF.

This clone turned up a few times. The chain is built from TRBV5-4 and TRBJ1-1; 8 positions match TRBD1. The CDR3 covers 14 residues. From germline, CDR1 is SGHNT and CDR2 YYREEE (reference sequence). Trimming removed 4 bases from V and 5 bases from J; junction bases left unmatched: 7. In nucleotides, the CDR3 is TGTGCCAGCAGCATCGGACAGGGAGGGACTGAAGCTTTCTTT. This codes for CASSIGQGGTEAFF.

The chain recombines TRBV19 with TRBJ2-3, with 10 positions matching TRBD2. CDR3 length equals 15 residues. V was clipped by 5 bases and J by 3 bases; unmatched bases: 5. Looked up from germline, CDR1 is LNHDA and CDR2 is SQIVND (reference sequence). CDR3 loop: CASSPLAGKTDTQYF. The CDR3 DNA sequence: TGTGCCAGTAGTCCACTAGCGGGAAAGACAGATACGCAGTATTTT.